This T cell receptor beta chain is from a study of blood T cell repertoires in COVID-19. Study-wide context: Donors in the United States, Italy and Spain gave samples during acute or convalescent COVID-19. PBMCs, B-cell-depleted T cells, or T cells provided the cDNA or gDNA that made up the material.

Source study methods: Quantification of nucleated cells was approximated via reference gene primer amplification. Assay used: immunoSEQ multiplex PCR; TCRdb lists only in-frame clones, some missing. V and J calls plus clone size are reproduced from that table; the DNA served to infer D and trimming. The sample has 290,000 or so clones, approximately 86% seen once. Input material: PBMCs or T cells enriched from blood (not recorded which). The sequence was collected from a woman aged 18-29 years who had recovered from COVID-19.

CDR3 sequence reads: CASSLGQVAGELFF. CDR3 nucleotide sequence: TGTGCCAGCAGTTTGGGCCAGGTCGCCGGGGAGCTGTTTTTT. V usage is TRBV27 and J usage is TRBJ2-2; D unclear. This CDR3 region has 14 residues. V was cut by 3 bases and J by 6 bases, with 11 bases left in between. CDR1 and CDR2 from the germline V gene are MNHEY and SMNVEV (reference sequence).